The 13 T cell receptor beta chains presented below share a single source sample, sequenced in a study of OX40 agonist ivuxolimab in advanced cancers. Measured with immunoSEQ multiplex PCR; TCRdb has only the in-frame clones, and not every one. The sample has about 29,000 clones, around 90% seen once. The starting material was CD4+ or CD8+ T cells sorted from blood, obtained in a trial of the OX40 agonist ivuxolimab. The origin of the receptors is an adult with an advanced solid tumor such as melanoma, head and neck, liver or kidney cancer.

The chain joins TRBV30 to TRBJ2-3; D may be TRBD1 or TRBD2 (5 bases each). The ends were cut back, 0 bases at V and 4 bases at J, with 14 bases in the middle. Germline CDR1 reads GTSNPN; CDR2 reads SVGIG (reference sequence). The CDR3 is 15 amino acids. In nucleotides, the CDR3 is TGTGCCTGGAGTGTCGGCAGGGAGAGGTCAGATACGCAGTATTTT. It is translated as CAWSVGRERSDTQYF.

This chain connects TRBV6-5 to TRBJ2-7; TRBD1 is a possible D gene (5 bases). The germline V gene encodes CDR1 MNHEY and CDR2 SVGAGI. This CDR3 has 14 amino acids. The ends were cut back, 5 bases at V and 3 bases at J, with 14 bases in the middle. The CDR3 region is CASSESRVDYEQYF. In DNA, the CDR3 is TGTGCCAGCAGTGAGTCCAGGGTGGACTACGAGCAGTACTTC.

This clone showed up just once. J is TRBJ2-3 and V is TRBV9; 7 bases match TRBD2. Trimming removed 0 bases from V and 4 bases from J; junction bases left unmatched: 2. This CDR3 is 14 amino acids long. Germline V gene sequence: CDR1 SGDLS, CDR2 YYNGEE. The chain's CDR3 is CASSVAGLADTQYF. CDR3 sequence (DNA): TGTGCCAGCAGCGTAGCTGGACTAGCAGATACGCAGTATTTT.

This chain links TRBV9 with TRBJ2-3; TRBD2 agrees at 8 bases. The length of the CDR3 is 15 residues. J gave up 4 bases and V 0 bases, and 4 bases lay outside the gene matches. Germline V gene sequence: CDR1 SGDLS, CDR2 YYNGEE. This CDR3 is CASSVAGGRSDTQYF. In DNA, the CDR3 is TGTGCCAGCAGCGTAGCAGGCGGGAGGTCAGATACGCAGTATTTT.

About this clone itself: The junction shows a germline mismatch at one end, possibly a read error. The rearrangement links TRBV29-1 to TRBJ2-3; 15 bases are a match to TRBD2. There are 16 residues in the CDR3. CDR1 and CDR2 (germline): SQVTM, ANQGSEA. The CDR3 loop reads CSVNGLAGGLADTRYF. In DNA form, the CDR3 reads TGCAGCGTTAACGGACTAGCGGGGGGGCTGGCAGATACGCGGTATTTT.

The chain couples TRBV4-3 to TRBJ2-5, with 9 bases aligning to TRBD2. Germline V gene data show CDR1 as LGHNA and CDR2 as YSLEER. J was trimmed by 1 base and V by 1 base; bases with no gene match: 7. There are 17 residues in the CDR3. This CDR3 reads CASSQVWGGGGQETQYF. Written as DNA, the CDR3 is TGCGCCAGCAGCCAAGTGTGGGGCGGGGGGGGCCAAGAGACCCAGTACTTC.

This chain joins TRBV6-6 and TRBJ1-1; TRBD1 might be the D (6 bases). V was shortened by 7 bases and J by 1 base, with 13 bases between the two germline ends. Germline values: CDR1 MNHNY, CDR2 SVGAGI (reference sequence). This CDR3 comprises 14 residues. The CDR3 sequence: CASTQMTGNTEAFF. DNA of the CDR3: TGTGCCAGCACCCAGATGACAGGGAACACTGAAGCTTTCTTT.

This clone was found once. DNA for the CDR3: TGCGCCAGCAGCCAAGCGGGAGAGAACACTGAAGCTTTCTTT. Protein product: CASSQAGENTEAFF. The gene calls are TRBV4-1 and TRBJ1-1, with D unresolved. Trimming pared 1 base from V and 1 base from J, leaving 7 bases between. Germline values: CDR1 MGHRA, CDR2 YSYEKL. The CDR3 sequence is 14 residues long.

The gene calls are TRBV7-4 and TRBJ2-7; 13 nucleotides match TRBD2. The CDR3 sequence is 20 residues long. CDR1 is SGHVT, CDR2 SQSDAQ, per germline. The junction had 13 bases not matched to a gene; V was cut back by 2 bases and J by 0 bases. CDR3 residues: CASSLPRRLAGGPGSYEQYF. In DNA, the CDR3 is TGTGCCAGCAGCTTACCCCGGCGACTAGCGGGGGGCCCTGGCTCCTACGAGCAGTACTTC.

The V call is TRBV7-2, the J call TRBJ2-3; 10 nucleotides line up with TRBD2. The V and J ends lost 0 bases and 5 bases, in that order; junction bases with no gene match: 5. This CDR3 comprises 16 residues. Germline V CDR1 and CDR2: SGHTA, FQGNSA. The CDR3 coding sequence is TGTGCCAGCAGCTTAGCGAGCGGGGGGGCGGGAGATACGCAGTATTTT. Translated, it gives CASSLASGGAGDTQYF. Combining the CDR3 with reference TRBV7-2 and TRBJ2-3 gives the whole variable domain GAGVSQSPSNKVTEKGKDVELRCDPISGHTALYWYRQSLGQGLEFLIYFQGNSAPDKSGLPSDRFSAERTGGSVSTLTIQRTQQEDSAVYLCASSLASGGAGDTQYFGPGTRLTVL.

The chain has TRBV4-1 and TRBJ2-7, with 14 bases fitting TRBD2. The CDR3 is 16 amino acids. Germline V gene data show CDR1 as MGHRA and CDR2 as YSYEKL. Trimming cost V 4 bases and J 7 bases; bases outside gene matches: 9. This chain's CDR3 is CASSLGTSGRPPEQYF. The CDR3 bases are TGCGCCAGCAGCCTGGGGACTAGCGGGAGACCTCCAGAGCAGTACTTC.

The chain employs TRBV7-2 and TRBJ2-5, with D tentatively TRBD1 (6 bases). Germline CDR1 and CDR2: SGHTA and FQGNSA. V was pared by 6 bases and J by 4 bases, with 24 bases between. The CDR3 totals 17 residues. CDR3 sequence reads: CASSLRGFLTYGETQYF. In DNA, the CDR3 is TGTGCCAGCAGTCTCAGGGGTTTCCTCACCTACGGAGAGACCCAGTACTTC.

This chain uses TRBV4-1 with TRBJ2-7; D perhaps matches TRBD2 (6 bases). Germline CDR1 reads MGHRA; CDR2 reads YSYEKL. Trimming took off 1 base at V and 3 bases at J, with 10 bases between the two ends. The CDR3 sequence is 14 residues long. The CDR3 reads CASSQVAGSYEQYF. The CDR3 region has the DNA TGCGCCAGCAGCCAAGTTGCGGGGAGCTACGAGCAGTACTTC.